The rows below give T cell receptor beta chains drawn from one sample of a study of blood T cell repertoires in COVID-19. Measured with immunoSEQ multiplex PCR; TCRdb has only the in-frame clones, and not every one. The sample has some 190,000 clones; roughly 76% are singletons. Material: peripheral blood. All receptors derive from a woman aged 45-60 years with active or convalescent COVID-19. CDR3s include the opening cysteine and the closing phenylalanine or tryptophan. The D gene is left open where the match is weak. The size entry is marked missing in some rows and otherwise reads once, few, many or a size class.

size	D	V	J	CDR3	DNA
.	TRBD2	TRBV27	TRBJ2-7	CASSWTSISEQYF	TGTGCCAGCAGCTGGACTAGTATCTCCGAGCAGTACTTC
few	.	TRBV3-1/TRBV3-2	TRBJ1-1	CASSQASLKAFF	TGTGCCAGCAGCCAAGCAAGCTTAAAAGCTTTCTTT
.	.	TRBV19	TRBJ2-5	CASSIDHRVGETQYF	TGTGCCAGTAGTATAGATCACAGGGTGGGGGAGACCCAGTACTTC
.	.	TRBV11-2	TRBJ2-3	CASSSDGTSTDTQYF	TGTGCCAGCAGCTCTGACGGGACTTCCACAGATACGCAGTATTTT
.	.	TRBV7-2	TRBJ1-5	CASSPRPLEVNQPQHF	TGTGCCAGCAGCCCCCGGCCCTTAGAGGTTAATCAGCCCCAGCATTTT
.	.	TRBV28	TRBJ1-5	CAGGGNQPQHF	TGTGCCGGGGGGGGCAATCAGCCCCAGCATTTT
.	TRBD1	TRBV19	TRBJ1-4	CASSPPGQPNEKLFF	TGTGCCAGTAGTCCTCCGGGACAGCCTAATGAAAAACTGTTTTTT
.	.	TRBV5-1	TRBJ2-2	CASSPSTGNTGELFF	TGCGCCAGCAGCCCCTCCACAGGGAACACCGGGGAGCTGTTTTTT
.	TRBD2	TRBV7-9	TRBJ2-3	CASSLVAGGTDTQYF	TGTGCCAGCAGCTTAGTAGCGGGGGGCACAGATACGCAGTATTTT
.	TRBD1	TRBV6-5	TRBJ1-5	CASSSGTGNQPQHF	TGTGCCAGCAGTTCTGGGACAGGCAATCAGCCCCAGCATTTT
.	.	TRBV11-3	TRBJ2-5	CASSFRRRGGHLGQETQYF	TGTGCCAGCAGCTTCAGGAGGAGGGGGGGCCATTTGGGGCAAGAGACCCAGTACTTC
.	.	TRBV19	TRBJ1-1	CASSFFGEGTEAFF	TGTGCCAGTAGTTTTTTCGGGGAAGGGACTGAAGCTTTCTTT
.	.	TRBV6-2/TRBV6-3	TRBJ1-1	CASSPRQDFNTEAFF	TGTGCCAGCAGTCCCCGACAGGACTTTAACACTGAAGCTTTCTTT
.	.	TRBV28	TRBJ1-1	CASRPWGGKGTEAFF	TGTGCCAGCAGACCCTGGGGAGGGAAAGGAACTGAAGCTTTCTTT
.	TRBD2	TRBV4-3	TRBJ2-3	CASSQNPSGGTPDTQYF	TGCGCCAGCAGCCAAAATCCTAGCGGGGGGACACCAGATACGCAGTATTTT
.	TRBD2	TRBV7-9	TRBJ2-7	CASSLGSGTSGSEQYF	TGTGCCAGCAGCCTAGGGTCCGGGACTAGCGGGAGCGAGCAGTACTTC
.	.	TRBV5-6	TRBJ1-2	CASSLAGYGYTF	TGTGCCAGCAGCTTGGCCGGGTATGGCTACACCTTC
few	.	TRBV2	TRBJ1-1	CASSEETAAEAFF	TGTGCCAGCAGTGAGGAAACAGCGGCTGAAGCTTTCTTT
few	.	TRBV5-1	TRBJ2-7	CASSPTTGEQYF	TGCGCCAGCAGCCCCACGACGGGGGAGCAGTACTTC
few	TRBD2	TRBV5-1	TRBJ2-2	CATKRDDNTGELFF	TGCGCCACAAAGCGGGACGATAACACCGGGGAGCTGTTTTTT